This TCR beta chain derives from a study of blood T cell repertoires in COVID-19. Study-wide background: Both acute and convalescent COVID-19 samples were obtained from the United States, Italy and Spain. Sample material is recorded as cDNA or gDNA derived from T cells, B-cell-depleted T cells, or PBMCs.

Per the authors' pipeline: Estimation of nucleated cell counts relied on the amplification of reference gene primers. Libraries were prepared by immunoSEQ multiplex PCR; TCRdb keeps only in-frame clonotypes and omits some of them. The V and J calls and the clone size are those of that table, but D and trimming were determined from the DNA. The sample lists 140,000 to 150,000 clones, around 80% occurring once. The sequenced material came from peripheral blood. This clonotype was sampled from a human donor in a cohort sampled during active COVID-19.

The CDR3 spells CASSLGQGITYEQYF. The CDR3 DNA sequence: TGTGCCAGCAGTTTGGGACAGGGGATAACCTACGAGCAGTACTTC. V gene TRBV6-2 or TRBV6-3 combines with J gene TRBJ2-7; 10 bases are shared with TRBD1. With 4 bases clipped from V and 2 bases from J, the junction kept 5 bases outside the gene matches. This CDR3 region has 15 residues. Germline CDR1 and CDR2: MNHEY and SVGEGT.